This T cell receptor beta chain was sequenced during a study of cytomegalovirus exposure and HLA in healthy donors (dated by TCRdb to about 2017). A note on the overall study: According to an earlier analysis of around 600 of the donors, about 170 million T cells yielded approximately 120 million unique TCR beta sequences and 276 Gb of sequence data. About 280 gigabases of sequencing data and tens of millions of unique TCR sequences were included in an early release covering roughly 600 HLA-typed donors. Of the 398 genotyped donors, 65% to 90% fell in the genetic ancestry cluster associated with self-reported Caucasian donors. The study aimed to test whether cataloging public T cell receptors could reveal signatures of past pathogen exposure. The study profiled the T cell repertoires of about 640 subjects by immunosequencing and related them to cytomegalovirus serostatus. Along with the approximately 700-subject first cohort, a separate validation cohort of 120 different subjects was used. The study combined high-throughput TCR immunosequencing, statistical association of individual TCRs with disease status, and machine learning to predict cytomegalovirus infection status. A later analysis re-analyzed previously published TCR beta repertoires from 550 to 700 donors and added high-resolution HLA genotyping to study TCR occurrence patterns. The later analysis used no new phenotypic data to find candidate immune exposures, relying instead on TCR beta sequences and their occurrence across donors. To decide whether each TCR beta V gene segment behaved as functional or pseudogenic, an earlier analysis of approximately 620 of the donors relied on high-throughput TCR beta sequencing. Donor age, sex, ethnicity and CMV serostatus were collected together with the repertoire data. In a later genetic analysis, genome-wide SNP genotypes for about three fifths of the roughly 670 donors were used, and that subset was treated as a discovery cohort. Every repertoire in the discovery cohort had been generated on one and the same sequencing platform. Both class I and class II loci were covered by HLA typing, at four-digit resolution. The number of donors typed differed by locus, with roughly 620-630 for A, B, C, DRB1 and DQB1, 522 for DQA1, 606 for DPA1, and some 440 for DPB1. Roughly 5 DR-DQ haplotypes were handled as single units for association and clustering, since linkage in the cohort was strong. Across roughly 420 genotyped donors of the cohort, an average of about 200,000 unique TCR beta nucleotide sequences per donor were sequenced, and roughly 18% of those sequences were non-productive. Broader findings and caveats from the paper: Correlated functional status among segregating V segments might be attributable to linkage disequilibrium, but an unknown experimental factor could not be ruled out. In both the original and validation cohorts, the classifier was reported to diagnose cytomegalovirus status with high specificity and sensitivity. A further reported finding was that TCR beta sequences accurately predicted the HLA-A and HLA-B alleles for most subjects in the first cohort. According to the authors, the approach could potentially be generalized to other disease states and immunological phenotypes. The study gave a list of about 160 TCR beta chains associated with cytomegalovirus. A later analysis found that HLA-associated TCR beta chains were more clonally expanded and had lower generation probabilities than equally common non-associated chains. In this cohort, only TCR beta chains were sequenced, and detectable features were limited by the absence of alpha or paired-chain data. Assigning TCR associations to individual alleles was difficult when HLA alleles, especially DR and DQ, strongly co-occurred. V-gene and J-gene trimming of TCR beta chains was associated with a missense DCLRE1C variant in a later genetic analysis, and the association was replicated in an independent cohort. Sequencing depth was assumed to be roughly uniform across donors in the presence/absence analyses, though that assumption may not hold. A later analysis found that TCR association rates varied across HLA loci, with DRB1 alleles showing the most associated TCRs and HLA-C alleles the fewest. According to a later analysis, parvovirus B19, influenza, CMV and Epstein-Barr virus appeared linked to several top co-occurrence clusters. Specific HLA alleles were associated with about 17,000 TCR beta sequences at a false discovery rate of 0.05 in a later analysis. Most CMV-associated TCR beta chains appeared to be HLA-restricted in a later analysis, and the HLA associations seemed to be driven largely by CMV exposure. Across donors, most TCR sequences were observed very rarely, whereas some public TCRs were present in many individuals. Because counts were too low, 15 to 20 rarely observed V segments, including chromosome 9 orphons, were left out of the earlier analysis of about 620 of the donors. Some IMGT-functional V segments, including TRBV6-2 and TRBV6-3, could not be told apart with the 87-base-pair reads, so those segments were excluded. An earlier analysis of approximately 600 of the donors showed that most TCR beta V segments appeared in productive rearrangements either about 87% or about 30% of the time, which broadly matched IMGT annotations. Because HLA typing was unavailable for some donors at each locus, only the typed subset was used in association tests. The sequencing pipeline was judged likely to have produced a cluster of highly shared sequence variants as a technical artifact. A later genetic analysis reported fewer N-insertions in productive TCRs among donors in an Asian-associated ancestry cluster than the roughly 700-donor mean. In vitro tests confirmed that a few of the cytomegalovirus-associated TCR beta chains recognize cytomegalovirus antigens. CMV serostatus was the only immune exposure information available for the cohort.

To note about this clone: Its cognate antigen has yet to be identified. Qualities for individual bases were not recorded, and no much larger clone is one base off.

The cohort consisted of 666 healthy bone marrow donors. All cohort members were sampled while nominally healthy, although unrecorded immune exposures were likely present. The donor was CMV seronegative and belonged to the group of several hundred seronegative cohort members. Each donor provided a peripheral blood sample, and peripheral blood mononuclear cells were used for TCR beta sequencing. The Qiagen DNeasy Blood Extraction Kit was used to extract genomic DNA from the blood cell samples. The CDR3 goes from the cysteine to the phenylalanine over 15 residues. Just CDR3 DNA is preserved here, 45 bases in frame from base 1. Reading the germline V gene gives CDR1 SGHDN and CDR2 FVKESK. The germline ends are 16 bases apart after V is trimmed by 0 bases and J by 8 bases. Libraries were constructed by the immunoSEQ multiplex PCR assay. A mixture of 60 forward primers for TCR Vbeta segments and 13 reverse primers for TCR Jbeta segments was used in the multiplex PCR. A multiplex PCR assay on genomic DNA amplified the CDR3 region of rearranged TCR beta genes. Amplified TCR beta libraries were sequenced as 87-base-pair reads on the Illumina HiSeq System. Turning to the authors' computational methods: In a later analysis, tens of millions of unique TCR beta chains were counted across the approximately 640 repertoires, and about 9.9 million of these chains were shared by at least two donors. A nearest-neighbor algorithm error-corrected the raw reads and collapsed the reads into unique sequences, merging closely related sequences to remove PCR and sequencing errors. V, D and J gene segments were assigned by aligning CDR3 sequences to IMGT reference sequences. For a sequence to be retained, a match of at least six nucleotides was required to both a V gene segment and a J gene segment. Rearrangements were classified as productive when the CDR3 lacked stop codons and remained in frame with V and J, and all other rearrangements were classified as non-productive. Following IMGT convention, CDR3 was defined as the stretch from the second conserved V-encoded cysteine to the conserved J-encoded phenylalanine. The earlier analysis of 587 of the donors excluded sequences that lacked an unambiguous match to a single V gene segment. An earlier analysis of a few hundred of the donors called V segments functional above 56.7% productive rearrangements and segregating when the between-donor standard deviation exceeded 5%. A statistical classification framework was built to diagnose cytomegalovirus status from the catalog of TCR beta chain sequences. In a later analysis, V and J genes were assigned by comparing TCR nucleotide sequences against IMGT/GENE-DB human TR gene sequences. In a later analysis, CDR3 sequences and most-parsimonious VDJ recombination scenarios were assigned using the TCRdist pipeline. In a later analysis, every TCR beta chain was defined by the combination of its CDR3 amino acid sequence and its V-gene family, and reads without a unique V-gene family were dropped. As a way to deal with suspected cross-contamination and a sequencing artifact, a later analysis dropped more than 500 nucleotide sequences that were highly shared and had low generation probability. In a later analysis, a clonal expansion index for each public chain was calculated from normalized within-repertoire ranks of inferred template counts. In a later analysis, generation probabilities were computed with a VDJ recombination model fitted to out-of-frame rearrangements, and the resulting probabilities were checked against IGoR. In a later analysis, TCR-TCR, TCR-HLA and TCR-CMV co-occurrence was scored with hypergeometric tests, and a repertoire-size bias correction was applied to TCR pairs. In a later analysis, false discovery rates were estimated by permuting HLA or CMV assignments 20 times. A later analysis grouped co-occurring TCRs with DBSCAN, adding TCRdist sequence similarity when clustering within HLA-allele-positive subsets. Repertoires with fewer than 30,000 or more than 120,000 public chains were left out of co-occurrence clustering, as were about five repertoires with anomalous nucleotide sharing. The table was pulled from immuneACCESS by TCRdb, which kept in-frame rearrangements only. Such tables lose some clones; where checked, under half of the loss comes from unresolved V genes, and the rest has no known cause. V and J calls and clone size are those listed in that table; D and trimming were worked out from the DNA. In all, the sample holds over 95,000 clones, and around three quarters of those were seen once. The top ten hold less than 3.5% of the sample.

In this chain, TRBV14 is recombined with TRBJ1-2; there is no confident call for the D gene. Sequenced sample: PBMCs. The TCR originated in a female donor in good health and CMV-seronegative. CDR3 reads: CASSQDWRSGGGYTF. The DNA sequence is TGTGCCAGCAGCCAAGATTGGAGATCCGGAGGCGGCTACACCTTC. The variable domain in full, with residues beyond the CDR3 obtained from the reference TRBV14 and TRBJ1-2 genes, is EAGVTQFPSHSVIEKGQTVTLRCDPISGHDNLYWYRRVMGKEIKFLLHFVKESKQDESGMPNNRFLAERTGGTYSTLKVQPAELEDSGVYFCASSQDWRSGGGYTFGSGTRLTVV.